There are a few counts of the clone carrying this TCR beta chain. As yet, its antigen is unknown. The ends were cut back, 4 bases at V and 0 bases at J, with 9 bases in the middle. This CDR3 comprises 15 residues. CDR1 is ENHRY, CDR2 SYGVKD, per germline. The sample originates from a study of T-cell reconstitution after alpha-beta-depleted transplantation in children. Preparation of the TCRbeta library used unique molecular identifiers. Using its own MiXCR run on the PCR reads, TCRdb lists one record per CDR3 protein. The sample holds more than 200,000 distinct CDR3 sequences, about 24% seen once. Study results and caveats: In some patients, recipient T cells and intrathymic progenitors surviving conditioning explained high day-60 diversity. Reported findings indicate that, about two months after transplant, alpha-beta T cells came from several hundred expanded clones, which were derived from non-depleted graft cells.

The rearrangement links TRBV10-3 to TRBJ2-2; D may be TRBD1 (6 bases). The sequence was obtained from a female patient between 2 and 15 years old who had a stem cell transplant for congenital amegakaryocytic thrombocytopenia, so the T cells may come from the graft donor. The sample in question was PBMCs, mostly from graft donor cells, obtained 360 days after TCRalphabeta/CD19-depleted stem cell transplant. CDR3 in amino acids: CAISGGTTNTGELFF. DNA for the CDR3: TGTGCCATCAGTGGGGGGACAACGAACACCGGGGAGCTGTTTTTT.